This T cell receptor (beta chain) stems from a study of T cell repertoires in cytomegalovirus infection. Study background: Public signatures in TCR beta pointed to CMV infection and matching HLA type.

Trimming shortened V by 6 bases and J by 6 bases, and 11 bases separated the two germline ends. CDR3 length: 12 residues. Germline loops: CDR1 MNHNY, CDR2 SVGAGI (reference sequence). TCRdb called the reads again in MiXCR, with one record for every CDR3 protein. The profile shows about 740,000 distinct CDR3 sequences, about a third of them singletons. The sequenced material came from PBMCs. The TCR sequence derives from a human donor in good health (CMV status not recorded). Some clones in this sample may be carry-over from other donors' samples. The rearrangement joins TRBV6-6 to TRBJ1-1, with a tentative D call TRBD1 (5 bases). The CDR3 sequence is CASRRDRPEAFF. DNA for the CDR3: TGTGCCAGCAGACGAGACAGACCTGAAGCTTTCTTT.